This TCR beta chain was sequenced in a study of T cell changes during pregnancy in multiple sclerosis. Germline trimming cut 4 bases from V and 3 bases from J; bases unmatched to any gene: 4. From germline, CDR1 is MNHEY and CDR2 SMNVEV (reference sequence). The CDR3 is 14 amino acids. Generated by immunoSEQ multiplex PCR, the TCRdb table keeps only in-frame clones and is missing some. The sample consists of under 55,000 clones, about 90% of them appearing once. Source: CD8+ T cells from peripheral blood mononuclear cells, taken after pregnancy. This receptor was obtained from a female donor with multiple sclerosis, enrolled in a pregnancy study. The chain combines TRBV27 with TRBJ2-3, with 7 nucleotides matching TRBD1. CDR3 bases: TGTGCCAGCAGTTCCCCGACAGGGACAGATACGCAGTATTTT. Protein: CASSSPTGTDTQYF.